This T cell receptor beta chain was captured in a study of blood T cells in healthy people across ages. Regarding the study as a whole: In these data, TCR beta diversity tracked strongly with naive T cell percentage.

On this clonotype: No antigen is known for it. This may come from a read error, since a much larger clone is one base off.

The CDR3 extends over 16 amino acids. Germline CDR1 SGHRS, CDR2 YFSETQ. It was with a sample-barcoded 5' primer and a J-beta primer mix that a second PCR of about 7 to 12 cycles was run. TCRdb ran MiXCR on the 5' RACE reads and lists one entry per CDR3 protein. The sample lists about 1 million distinct CDR3 sequences, more than 40% occurring once. V usage is TRBV5-1 and J usage is TRBJ2-3; TRBD2 matches at 8 bases. The sequence was obtained from a woman in her fifties or sixties in good health. Sequences were obtained from blood. CDR3 bases: TGCGCCAGCAGCTTGCGTGGTAGCGGGACTGGAGATGCGCAGTATTTT. Protein product: CASSLRGSGTGDAQYF.